The table lists the clone carrying this TCR beta chain with many counts. The antigen is undetermined. This record belongs to a study of T cell repertoires in cytomegalovirus infection. General study points: There were HLA-C-restricted CMV-specific TCR beta clonotypes dominating the ex vivo response. Cumulative public TCR beta family frequency identified CMV carriers with the relevant HLA.

Germline V gene lookup returns CDR1 SEHNR and CDR2 FQNEAQ (reference sequence). There are 17 residues in the CDR3. J was trimmed by 5 bases and V by 5 bases; bases with no gene match: 13. TCRdb fed the reads into MiXCR, producing one record per CDR3 protein. The sample holds around 300,000 distinct CDR3 sequences, 22% seen once. The sequence derives from a human donor in good health (CMV status not recorded). Some clones in this sample may be carry-over from other donors' samples. V is TRBV7-9 and J is TRBJ2-1; the match to TRBD2 covers 9 bases. The specimen was cultured PBMCs, collected from culture after CMV antigen stimulation. The CDR3 nucleotides are TGTGCCAGCAGCCCGGTGGCGGGAGGGCCCCGGCACAATGAGCAGTTCTTC. It translates to CASSPVAGGPRHNEQFF.